These 30 T cell receptor beta chains were all obtained from the same sample, sequenced in a study of CD8 T cells in ankylosing spondylitis. One entry per CDR3 protein, called by TCRdb with MiXCR from the 5' RACE reads. The sample holds about 340,000 distinct CDR3 sequences, about 14% seen once. Material: blood, either unsorted or a sorted T cell fraction (not recorded which). These receptors originate from a male donor with ankylosing spondylitis or in good health (not recorded which).

This clonotype has only a few counts. The chain links TRBV9 to TRBJ2-3; D gene uncertain. The germline V and J ends were trimmed by 2 bases and 3 bases, with 4 bases remaining between them. The CDR3 has 12 amino acids. Per germline, CDR1 SGDLS and CDR2 YYNGEE. DNA for the CDR3: TGTGCCAGCAGCGTTAAAACAGATACGCAGTATTTT. Residues: CASSVKTDTQYF.

This clonotype was detected a few times. This chain links TRBV9 with TRBJ1-4; tentatively, D is TRBD1 (5 bases). The V end was cut by 0 bases, the J end by 7 bases, with 13 bases between. Germline V gene sequence: CDR1 SGDLS, CDR2 YYNGEE. The CDR3 is 15 amino acids. CDR3 sequence: CASSVAGGNREKLFF. CDR3 sequence (DNA): TGTGCCAGCAGCGTAGCGGGGGGTAATCGTGAAAAACTGTTTTTT.

V and J are TRBV6-1 and TRBJ2-7; D gene uncertain. V was shortened by 6 bases and J by 0 bases, with 12 bases between the two germline ends. This CDR3 has 14 residues. Germline CDR1 reads MNHNS; CDR2 reads SASEGT. CDR3 DNA: TGTGCCAGCAGGGCCGACATGTACTCCTACGAGCAGTACTTC. This codes for CASRADMYSYEQYF.

V gene TRBV12-3 or TRBV12-4 combines with J gene TRBJ2-2; the match to TRBD1 covers 10 bases. The V and J ends lost 7 bases and 2 bases, in that order; junction bases with no gene match: 16. The CDR3 contains 19 residues. The CDR3 DNA reads TGTGCCAGCACCCTCCGACCTCCGGGACAGGGGCCTAACACCGGGGAGCTGTTTTTT. Its protein is CASTLRPPGQGPNTGELFF.

The CDR3 nucleotides are TGTGCCAGCACCCCGGGCGGGGGGGCGCGGGCTTTCTTT. Translation: CASTPGGGARAFF. This chain connects TRBV5-5 to TRBJ1-1, with a possible D match to TRBD1 (6 bases). Germline CDR1 is SGHKS and CDR2 is YYEKEE (reference sequence). V was clipped by 6 bases and J by 11 bases, with 20 bases between them. The length of the CDR3 is 13 residues.

This chain joins TRBV12-3 or TRBV12-4 and TRBJ1-4, with a weak D call TRBD1 (6 bases). V lost 6 bases, J lost 4 bases, and 18 bases lay in between. The CDR3 is 16 residues long. The CDR3 spells CASSYTGFNDNEKLFF. The CDR3 DNA reads TGTGCCAGCAGCTACACAGGGTTCAATGATAATGAAAAACTGTTTTTT.

J is TRBJ2-7 and V is TRBV6-2 or TRBV6-3; TRBD2 agrees at 14 bases. Germline assignment: CDR1 MNHEY and CDR2 SVGEGT. The junction had 9 bases not matched to a gene; V was cut back by 6 bases and J by 2 bases. The CDR3 runs 17 residues. CDR3 loop: CASSTGLAGGHAYEQYF. The CDR3 coding sequence is TGTGCCAGCAGCACCGGACTAGCGGGAGGCCACGCCTACGAGCAGTACTTC.

This clonotype was seen at least ten times. V gene TRBV5-1 combines with J gene TRBJ2-7; 8 bases agree with TRBD2. V dropped 5 bases and J dropped 5; count of bases not matched to a gene: 12. CDR1 is SGHRS and CDR2 is YFSETQ in the germline V gene. The CDR3 loop spans 15 amino acids. CDR3 nucleotide sequence: TGCGCCAGCAGTTACAGTTCCGGGACTAGTAACGAGCAGTACTTC. Its translation: CASSYSSGTSNEQYF. Complete variable domain (other parts from reference TRBV5-1 and TRBJ2-7): KAGVTQTPRYLIKTRGQQVTLSCSPISGHRSVSWYQQTPGQGLQFLFEYFSETQRNKGNFPGRFSGRQFSNSRSEMNVSTLELGDSALYLCASSYSSGTSNEQYFGPGTRLTVT.

This chain joins TRBV11-2 and TRBJ2-6, with a tentative D call TRBD1 (5 bases). V was shortened by 1 base and J by 0 bases, with 10 bases between the two germline ends. The germline CDR1 and CDR2 sequences are SGHAT and FQNNGV. The length of the CDR3 is 17 residues. DNA of the CDR3: TGTGCCAGCAGCTTAGTCGTTCAGGGCTCTGGGGCCAACGTCCTGACTTTC. This sequence encodes CASSLVVQGSGANVLTF.

CDR3 sequence: CASSQVLSGTPYNEQFF. The CDR3 bases are TGTGCCAGCAGCCAAGTGTTGTCCGGGACTCCCTACAATGAGCAGTTCTTC. This chain joins TRBV4-2 and TRBJ2-1; maybe TRBD2 (6 bases). CDR1 is LGHNA, CDR2 YNFKEQ, per germline. This CDR3 region has 17 residues. V dropped 1 base and J dropped 2 bases, with 15 bases sitting between them.

The gene calls are TRBV9 and TRBJ2-3, with 10 bases lining up with TRBD2. Germline trimming cut 2 bases from V and 6 bases from J; bases unmatched to any gene: 12. From germline, CDR1 is SGDLS and CDR2 YYNGEE. The CDR3 sequence is 17 residues long. Here the CDR3 reads CASSVLSTAGGHDTQYF. In DNA form, the CDR3 reads TGTGCCAGCAGCGTCCTTTCTACAGCGGGGGGGCACGATACGCAGTATTTT.

This chain joins TRBV11-2 and TRBJ2-2; D gene uncertain. There are 15 residues in the CDR3. Trimming stripped 3 bases from V and 1 base from J, with 9 bases between. Germline CDR1 and CDR2: SGHAT and FQNNGV. CDR3 DNA sequence: TGTGCCAGCAGCTTGGCGGTCAGGAACACCGGGGAGCTGTTTTTT. Amino acids: CASSLAVRNTGELFF. The full variable domain, with the rest looked up from reference TRBV11-2 and TRBJ2-2, is EAGVAQSPRYKIIEKRQSVAFWCNPISGHATLYWYQQILGQGPKLLIQFQNNGVVDDSQLPKDRFSAERLKGVDSTLKIQPAKLEDSAVYLCASSLAVRNTGELFFGEGSRLTVL.

The chain links TRBV3-1 to TRBJ2-7, with 9 bases aligning to TRBD2. Losses at the gene ends were 3 bases for V and 4 bases for J; bases not matched to a gene: 10. This CDR3 has 16 residues. Germline loops: CDR1 LGHDT, CDR2 YNNKEL (reference sequence). CDR3: CASSQISGRATYEQYF. In nucleotides, the CDR3 is TGTGCCAGCAGCCAGATTAGCGGGAGAGCTACTTACGAGCAGTACTTC.

This clonotype occurred many times. The V call is TRBV5-1, the J call TRBJ2-1; D unresolved. Trimming took off 4 bases at V and 8 bases at J, with 10 bases between the two ends. The germline V gene has CDR1 SGHRS and CDR2 YFSETQ. The CDR3 sequence is 12 residues long. CDR3 DNA sequence: TGCGCCAGCAGCGTTGCGCTTGATGAGCAGTTCTTC. Translating it yields CASSVALDEQFF.

V gene TRBV20-1 combines with J gene TRBJ2-2, with 7 bases lining up with TRBD1. The CDR3 sequence is 14 residues long. With V trimmed by 6 bases and J by 2 bases, 6 bases remained unmatched. Germline CDR1 reads DFQATT; CDR2 reads SNEGSKA (reference sequence). In DNA, the CDR3 is TGCAGTGCCGCAGGGACAGACAACACCGGGGAGCTGTTTTTT. Its translation is CSAAGTDNTGELFF.

In its sample, this clonotype was seen a few times. The V gene is TRBV5-5, the J gene TRBJ2-4; D ambiguous. Trimming cost V 4 bases and J 7 bases, with 15 bases left between them. CDR1 and CDR2 from the germline V gene are SGHKS and YYEKEE (reference sequence). The CDR3 runs to 14 residues. In nucleotides, the CDR3 is TGTGCCAGCAGCCAAGGGAAGGTTGGCAACATTCAGTACTTC. Protein product: CASSQGKVGNIQYF.

This clonotype was found a few times. The chain uses TRBV27 and TRBJ2-3, with 12 bases identical to TRBD2. V shed 5 bases and J 7 bases; nucleotides not matched to a gene: 10. Germline V gene sequence: CDR1 MNHEY, CDR2 SMNVEV (reference sequence). There are 16 residues in the CDR3. The CDR3 coding sequence is TGTGCCAGCAGTCTTATCGGCCGGACTAGCGGGAATACGCAGTATTTT. Translated: CASSLIGRTSGNTQYF.

This clonotype was seen at least ten times. The chain uses TRBV5-1 and TRBJ2-3; D remains unclear. Trimming cost V 0 bases and J 5 bases, with 4 bases left between them. Germline V gene lookup returns CDR1 SGHRS and CDR2 YFSETQ. This CDR3 comprises 12 residues. CDR3: CASSLAEDTQYF. CDR3 DNA: TGCGCCAGCAGCTTGGCCGAAGATACGCAGTATTTT.

The CDR3 region is CASGKAGRRNTEAFF. DNA of the CDR3: TGTGCCAGCGGTAAAGCGGGACGGAGGAACACTGAAGCTTTCTTT. J is TRBJ1-1 and V is TRBV6-1; maybe TRBD1 (5 bases). The V gene's germline CDR1 is MNHNS and CDR2 SASEGT. The CDR3 runs 15 residues. Trimming took off 8 bases at V and 1 base at J, with 17 bases between the two ends.

This clonotype was detected ten times or more. The J gene is TRBJ2-7, the V gene TRBV7-2; D may match TRBD1 or TRBD2 (5 bases each). The CDR3 covers 14 residues. Trimming stripped 6 bases from V and 1 base from J, with 13 bases between. Germline CDR1 and CDR2: SGHTA and FQGNSA. CDR3 loop: CASSGTASSYEQYF. CDR3 coding DNA: TGTGCCAGCAGTGGGACGGCTTCTTCCTACGAGCAGTACTTC. Looking up the rest from reference TRBV7-2 and TRBJ2-7 gives the full variable domain: GAGVSQSPSNKVTEKGKDVELRCDPISGHTALYWYRQSLGQGLEFLIYFQGNSAPDKSGLPSDRFSAERTGGSVSTLTIQRTQQEDSAVYLCASSGTASSYEQYFGPGTRLTVT.

This clonotype was counted many times. The junction shows a germline mismatch at one end, possibly a read error. The chain has TRBV29-1 and TRBJ1-1; perhaps TRBD1 as D (6 bases). CDR1 is SQVTM, CDR2 ANQGSEA, per germline. The CDR3 has 12 amino acids. CDR3 in amino acids: CSVDGQRFGAYF. The DNA of the CDR3 is TGCAGCGTTGATGGACAGAGATTCGGTGCGTACTTT.

The chain couples TRBV6-6 to TRBJ1-1, with 7 bases that match TRBD1. J lost 10 bases, V lost 5 bases, and 7 bases had no gene match. The CDR3 runs 12 residues. Germline V gene data show CDR1 as MNHNY and CDR2 as SVGAGI (reference sequence). In DNA form, the CDR3 reads TGTGCCAGCAGTCGTCAGGGGGGGTTAGCTTTCTTT. It yields the protein CASSRQGGLAFF.

This clonotype appeared a few times. The rearrangement links TRBV7-9 to TRBJ2-4, with D perhaps matching TRBD1 or TRBD2 (5 bases each). The ends were cut back, 2 bases at V and 8 bases at J, with 16 bases in the middle. The length of the CDR3 is 15 residues. Germline values: CDR1 SEHNR, CDR2 FQNEAQ (reference sequence). For the CDR3, the DNA is TGTGCCAGCAGCTTAACCCAGGGAGCTGCGGACATTCAGTACTTC. Encoded protein: CASSLTQGAADIQYF.

In this sample, this clonotype turned up many times. The V gene is TRBV4-1, the J gene TRBJ2-2; TRBD2 matches 13 bases. Losses at the gene ends were 8 bases for V and 5 bases for J; bases not matched to a gene: 5. CDR3 length: 15 amino acids. Germline V CDR1 and CDR2: MGHRA, YSYEKL. The CDR3, as DNA: TGCGCCAGCTTGCCGACTAGCGGGAGGACCGGGGAGCTGTTTTTT. Translated, it gives CASLPTSGRTGELFF.

The CDR3 DNA reads TGTGCCAGCAGCCAAGAAAAGAAGGAGACCCAGTACTTC. This sequence encodes CASSQEKKETQYF. The genes are TRBV3-1 and TRBJ2-5; D remains ambiguous. Germline V lookup: CDR1 LGHDT, CDR2 YNNKEL (reference sequence). Deletions cut 0 bases from V and 5 bases from J, with 7 bases between. This CDR3 region has 13 residues.

In this sample, this clonotype turned up a few times. The rearrangement joins TRBV24-1 to TRBJ2-2, with 7 bases fitting TRBD2. The germline V gene has CDR1 KGHDR and CDR2 SFDVKD. The CDR3 has 13 amino acids. Trimming cost V 5 bases and J 9 bases; bases outside gene matches: 5. CDR3 nucleotides: TGTGCCACCAGTGGCGGGGGTGAGTGGGAGCTGTTTTTT. Encoded protein: CATSGGGEWELFF.

This clonotype was observed many times. The J gene is TRBJ2-2, the V gene TRBV7-9; the D is unclear. Germline V gives CDR1 SEHNR, CDR2 FQNEAQ (reference sequence). CDR3 size: 12 residues. The germline V and J ends were trimmed by 7 bases and 2 bases, with 5 bases remaining between them. CDR3 protein: CASNFNTGELFF. DNA for the CDR3: TGTGCCAGCAATTTTAACACCGGGGAGCTGTTTTTT.

This clonotype has ten or more counts. CDR3 sequence: CASTEGRSGWGTEAFF. The CDR3 DNA follows: TGTGCCAGCACCGAAGGACGGAGTGGGTGGGGGACTGAAGCTTTCTTT. V gene TRBV6-2 or TRBV6-3 combines with J gene TRBJ1-1; a possible D gene is TRBD1 (5 bases). V was cut by 7 bases and J by 5 bases, with 23 bases left in between. CDR1 and CDR2 from the germline V gene are MNHEY and SVGEGT. The CDR3 runs to 16 residues.

This clonotype was found a few times. The chain has TRBV11-3 and TRBJ1-1; D is possibly TRBD1 (5 bases). The length of the CDR3 is 15 residues. Looked up from germline, CDR1 is SGHNT and CDR2 is YENEEA. V lost 5 bases and J 0 bases, leaving 13 bases between the germline ends. The CDR3 bases are TGTGCCAGCAGCCCTGTTGGGGGTATGAACACTGAAGCTTTCTTT. Translated: CASSPVGGMNTEAFF.

This clonotype occurred a few times. The rearrangement joins TRBV11-2 to TRBJ2-2, with a weak D call TRBD2 (7 bases). Trimming removed 2 bases at V and 6 bases at J, with 25 bases between. Germline V gene data show CDR1 as SGHAT and CDR2 as FQNNGV. CDR3 length equals 19 residues. CDR3 region: CASSLLLGRGQGFPGELFF. In nucleotides, the CDR3 is TGTGCCAGCAGCTTATTACTTGGGCGGGGGCAGGGATTTCCCGGGGAGCTGTTTTTT.